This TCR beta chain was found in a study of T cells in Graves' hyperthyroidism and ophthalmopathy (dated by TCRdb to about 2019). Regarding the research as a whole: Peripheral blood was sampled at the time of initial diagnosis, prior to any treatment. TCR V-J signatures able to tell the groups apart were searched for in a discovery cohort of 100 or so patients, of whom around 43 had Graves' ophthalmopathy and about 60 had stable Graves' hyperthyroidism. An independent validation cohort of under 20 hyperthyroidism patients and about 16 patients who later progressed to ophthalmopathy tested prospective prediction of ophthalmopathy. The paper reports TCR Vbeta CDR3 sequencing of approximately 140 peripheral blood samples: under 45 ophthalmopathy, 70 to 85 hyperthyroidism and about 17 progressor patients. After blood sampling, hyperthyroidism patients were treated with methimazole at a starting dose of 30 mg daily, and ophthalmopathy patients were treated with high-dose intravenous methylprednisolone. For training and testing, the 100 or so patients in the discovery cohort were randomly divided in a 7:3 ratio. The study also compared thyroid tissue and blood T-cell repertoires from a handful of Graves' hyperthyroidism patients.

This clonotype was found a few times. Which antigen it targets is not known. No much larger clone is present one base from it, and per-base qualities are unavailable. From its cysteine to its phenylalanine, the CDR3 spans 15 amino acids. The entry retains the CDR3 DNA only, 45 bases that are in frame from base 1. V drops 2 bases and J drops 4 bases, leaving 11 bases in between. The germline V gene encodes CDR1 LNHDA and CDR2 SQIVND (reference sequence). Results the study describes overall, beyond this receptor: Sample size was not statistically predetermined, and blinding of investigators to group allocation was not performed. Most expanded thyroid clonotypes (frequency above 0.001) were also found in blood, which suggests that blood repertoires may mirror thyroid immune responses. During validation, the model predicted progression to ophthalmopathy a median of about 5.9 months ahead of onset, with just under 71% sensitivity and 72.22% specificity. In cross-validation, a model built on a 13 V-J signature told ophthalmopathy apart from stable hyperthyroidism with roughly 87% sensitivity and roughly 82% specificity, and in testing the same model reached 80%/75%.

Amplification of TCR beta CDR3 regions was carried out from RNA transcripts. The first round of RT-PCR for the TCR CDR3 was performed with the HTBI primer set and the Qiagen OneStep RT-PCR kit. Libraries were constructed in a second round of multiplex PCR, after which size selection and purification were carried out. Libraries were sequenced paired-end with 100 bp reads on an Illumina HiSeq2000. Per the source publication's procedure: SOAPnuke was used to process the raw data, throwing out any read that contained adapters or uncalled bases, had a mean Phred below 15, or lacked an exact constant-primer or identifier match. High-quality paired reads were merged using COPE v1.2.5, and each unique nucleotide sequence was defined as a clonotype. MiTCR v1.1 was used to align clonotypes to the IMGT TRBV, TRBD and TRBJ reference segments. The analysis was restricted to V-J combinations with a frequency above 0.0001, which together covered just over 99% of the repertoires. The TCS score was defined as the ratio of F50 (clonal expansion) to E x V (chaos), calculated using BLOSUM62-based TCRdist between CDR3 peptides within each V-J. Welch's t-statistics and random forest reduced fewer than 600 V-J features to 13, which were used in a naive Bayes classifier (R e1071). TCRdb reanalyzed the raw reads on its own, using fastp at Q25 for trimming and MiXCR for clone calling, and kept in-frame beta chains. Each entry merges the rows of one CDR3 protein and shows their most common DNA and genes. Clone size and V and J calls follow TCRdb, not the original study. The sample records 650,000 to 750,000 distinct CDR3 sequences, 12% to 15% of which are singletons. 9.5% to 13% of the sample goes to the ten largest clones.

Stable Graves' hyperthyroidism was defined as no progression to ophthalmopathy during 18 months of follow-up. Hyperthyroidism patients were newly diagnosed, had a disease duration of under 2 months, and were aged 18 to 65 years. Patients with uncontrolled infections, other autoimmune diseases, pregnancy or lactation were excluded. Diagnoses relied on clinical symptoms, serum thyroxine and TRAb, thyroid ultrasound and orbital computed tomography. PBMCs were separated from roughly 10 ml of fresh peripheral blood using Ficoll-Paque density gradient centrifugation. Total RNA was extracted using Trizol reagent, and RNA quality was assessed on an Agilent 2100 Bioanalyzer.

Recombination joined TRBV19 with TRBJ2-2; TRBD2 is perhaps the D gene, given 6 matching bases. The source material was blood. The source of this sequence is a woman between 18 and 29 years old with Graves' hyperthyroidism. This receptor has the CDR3 CASSILAWGTGELFF. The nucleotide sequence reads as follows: TGTGCCAGTAGTATACTAGCGTGGGGCACCGGGGAGCTGTTTTTT.